These 30 T cell receptor beta chains were all obtained from the same sample, sequenced in a study of esophageal squamous cell carcinoma under preoperative chemotherapy. Time point specified: after preoperative PTX-NDP chemotherapy. One entry per CDR3 protein, called by TCRdb with MiXCR from the PCR reads. The sample shows around 30,000 distinct CDR3 sequences, 50% to 60% of them seen only once. The sample was gathered from a patient given preoperative chemotherapy. Every receptor here comes from a human donor with esophageal squamous cell carcinoma. The donor label of this sample is uncertain.

The table lists this clonotype with many counts. The gene calls are TRBV12-5 and TRBJ2-3; TRBD1 or TRBD2 may be the D gene (5 bases each). Trimming left V 1 base short and J 9 bases short, with 17 bases between. Germline CDR1 and CDR2: LGHNT and FRNRAP. There are 15 residues in the CDR3. The CDR3 is CASGLDGQRGATQYF. As DNA, the CDR3 is TGTGCTAGTGGTTTGGACGGACAAAGAGGGGCCACGCAGTATTTT. Looking up the rest from reference TRBV12-5 and TRBJ2-3 gives the full variable domain: DARVTQTPRHKVTEMGQEVTMRCQPILGHNTVFWYRQTMMQGLELLAYFRNRAPLDDSGMPKDRFSAEMPDATLATLKIQPSEPRDSAVYFCASGLDGQRGATQYFGPGTRLTVL.

This clonotype was counted a single time. The chain uses TRBV7-2 and TRBJ1-1, with a weak D call TRBD1 (6 bases). The ends were cut back, 8 bases at V and 3 bases at J, with 10 bases in the middle. The germline V gene encodes CDR1 SGHTA and CDR2 FQGNSA. The CDR3 sequence is 12 residues long. The CDR3 coding sequence is TGTGCCAGCGGGGGCGGGGACACTGAAGCTTTCTTT. Protein product: CASGGGDTEAFF.

This chain links TRBV12-3 or TRBV12-4 with TRBJ2-3, with D maybe TRBD2 (5 bases). This CDR3 has 16 residues. V lost 5 bases and J lost 7, with 22 bases in between. The CDR3 loop is CASSTTRVGAKNTQYF. The CDR3 nucleotides are TGTGCCAGCAGTACCACGAGGGTGGGAGCCAAAAATACGCAGTATTTT.

This rearrangement joins TRBV7-6 to TRBJ2-1; possibly TRBD1 for D (6 bases). The J call may not be correct, given that the DNA end is closer to TRBJ2-7. CDR1 and CDR2 from the germline V gene are SGHVS and FNYEAQ. The CDR3 is 14 amino acids. CDR3 DNA: TGTGGCATCTGGGGGCTGGGAGCCAAAGACACGCAGTACTTC. This codes for CGIWGLGAKDTQYF.

The chain uses TRBV7-9 and TRBJ2-5, with D hard to call. Germline V gene lookup returns CDR1 SEHNR and CDR2 FQNEAQ (reference sequence). V gave up 4 bases and J gave up 11 bases, with 26 bases separating them. The length of the CDR3 is 16 residues. CDR3 nucleotides: TGTGCCAGCAGCTCAGACTTGGGCTCCTCAGCTTCGGAGCAGTACTTC. This sequence encodes CASSSDLGSSASEQYF.

This clonotype was found many times. The chain joins TRBV6-1 to TRBJ2-7; 7 nucleotides align to TRBD2. Trimming cost V 3 bases and J 3 bases; bases outside gene matches: 5. The CDR3 is made up of 14 amino acids. CDR1 is MNHNS, CDR2 SASEGT, per germline. The CDR3 bases are TGTGCCAGCAGTGAGGGCGCGGGGGACTACGAGCAGTACTTC. Translated, it gives CASSEGAGDYEQYF.

The chain is built from TRBV12-3 or TRBV12-4 and TRBJ2-4, with D perhaps TRBD2 (6 bases). This CDR3 comprises 16 residues. V shed 8 bases and J shed 1 base, with 18 bases lying between them. CDR3 coding DNA: TGTGCCAGCCGCGCTACGGGGGTGTGGGCCAAAAACATTCAGTACTTC. Amino acids: CASRATGVWAKNIQYF.

As for this clonotype: The junction and the germline gene differ at one end; a read error may be behind it. The chain uses TRBV10-3 and TRBJ2-3; TRBD1 agrees at 7 bases. The CDR3 has 13 residues. CDR1 is ENHRY and CDR2 is SYGVKD in the germline V gene. The CDR3 sequence: CAIKGQDGETQYF. The CDR3 nucleotides read TGTGCCATCAAAGGACAGGACGGAGAGACGCAGTACTTT.

V and J are TRBV24-1 and TRBJ2-1, with TRBD2 identical over 12 bases. The CDR3 contains 17 residues. The germline gives CDR1 KGHDR, CDR2 SFDVKD. J lost 4 bases, V lost 5 bases, and 8 bases had no gene match. CDR3 in DNA: TGTGCCACCAGTGCCCTTAGCCTAGCGGGAGGGTACAATGAGCAGTTCTTC. Translating it yields CATSALSLAGGYNEQFF.

In this sample, this clonotype is medium-sized (0.01 to 0.1%). V and J are TRBV7-8 and TRBJ2-1, with D uncertain. CDR1 is SGHVS, CDR2 FQNEAQ, per germline. The germline V and J ends were trimmed by 8 bases and 3 bases, with 11 bases remaining between them. The CDR3 totals 13 residues. CDR3 DNA: TGTGCCAGCGCCTTTTCAGGCTACAATGAGCAGTTCTTC. Its protein product is CASAFSGYNEQFF.

This clonotype has just one count. One junction end disagrees with the germline gene, perhaps due to a read error. The V and J genes are TRBV7-6 and TRBJ2-5; D might be TRBD2 (6 bases). The CDR3 covers 14 residues. Germline V CDR1 and CDR2: SGHVS, FNYEAQ. The CDR3 here is CASRAGGVTETQYF. The CDR3 DNA follows: TGTGCCAGCCGCGCGGGCGGGGTCACAGAGACCCAGTATTTC. Using reference TRBV7-6 and TRBJ2-5 for the parts outside the CDR3, the full variable domain is GAGVSQSPRYKVTKRGQDVALRCDPISGHVSLYWYRQALGQGPEFLTYFNYEAQQDKSGLPNDRFSAERPEGSISTLTIQRTEQRDSAMYRCASRAGGVTETQYFGPGTRLLVL.

This clonotype was counted only a few times. This sequence joins TRBV12-3 or TRBV12-4 and TRBJ2-1; 8 nucleotides align to TRBD1. The J segment lost 8 bases and the V segment lost 6 bases, leaving 15 bases of the junction unmatched. This CDR3 spans 16 amino acids. The CDR3 spells CASRNLRDRTGDEQFF. The CDR3 DNA reads as TGTGCCAGCAGAAACCTCCGGGACAGGACGGGCGATGAGCAGTTCTTC.

Turning to this clonotype: Germline is not matched at one junction end, which may reflect a read error. The V and J genes are TRBV7-2 and TRBJ2-3; D is perhaps TRBD1 or TRBD2 (6 bases each). The CDR3 has 16 residues. The V gene's germline CDR1 is SGHTA and CDR2 FQGNSA. DNA of the CDR3: TGTGCCAGCAGGGTAGTCGGGGGCCGGGTTGCAGATACGCAGTATTTC. Protein: CASRVVGGRVADTQYF. The variable domain in full, with the rest retrieved from reference TRBV7-2 and TRBJ2-3, is GAGVSQSPSNKVTEKGKDVELRCDPISGHTALYWYRQSLGQGLEFLIYFQGNSAPDKSGLPSDRFSAERTGGSVSTLTIQRTQQEDSAVYLCASRVVGGRVADTQYFGPGTRLTVL.

In its sample, this clonotype was seen a few times. J is TRBJ2-7 and V is TRBV7-7; 7 bases align to TRBD1. This CDR3 comprises 14 residues. Looked up from germline, CDR1 is SSHAT and CDR2 is FNYEAQ (reference sequence). CDR3 sequence (DNA): TGTGCTAGCTCAACAGGGGAAGGCTCCTACGAGCAGTACTTC. Amino acid sequence: CASSTGEGSYEQYF.

About this clonotype itself: The junction and the germline gene differ at one end; a read error may be behind it. J is TRBJ2-4 and V is TRBV4-3, with D perhaps matching TRBD2 (6 bases). The CDR3 has 14 residues. Per germline, CDR1 LGHNA and CDR2 YSLEER. CDR3 DNA: TGCGCCAGCACGGGGCGGGGAGCCAAAGACATGCAGTACTTC. This codes for CASTGRGAKDMQYF.

The chain has TRBV12-3 or TRBV12-4 and TRBJ2-1; TRBD1 or TRBD2 may be the D gene (7 bases each). Trimming shortened V by 3 bases and J by 13 bases, and 22 bases separated the two germline ends. The CDR3 consists of 15 residues. As DNA, the CDR3 is TGTGCCAGCAGTTTTAGACAGGGAGAGGGGGGGACCCAGTTCTTC. It specifies CASSFRQGEGGTQFF.

On this clonotype: The junction departs from germline at one end; a sequencing error may be responsible. The J gene is TRBJ2-2, the V gene TRBV7-2, with a possible D match to TRBD1 (6 bases). CDR1 and CDR2 from the germline V gene are SGHTA and FQGNSA. The length of the CDR3 is 13 residues. In DNA, the CDR3 is TGTGCCATCCAGGGTAGGGACACCGATACGCTGTATTTT. Residues: CAIQGRDTDTLYF.

The gene calls are TRBV19 and TRBJ1-2; TRBD1 is a possible D gene (6 bases). Per germline, CDR1 LNHDA and CDR2 SQIVND (reference sequence). CDR3 length: 17 residues. V lost 3 bases, J lost 1 base, and 18 bases lay in between. CDR3 DNA sequence: TGTGCCAGTAGTATTCTGGGGGACACTCTCCTTAACTATGGCTACACCTTC. It translates to CASSILGDTLLNYGYTF.

A word on this clonotype: One end of the junction does not line up with germline, which may come from a read error. The rearrangement joins TRBV7-2 to TRBJ2-3; TRBD2 might be the D (6 bases). The length of the CDR3 is 14 residues. Germline CDR1 is SGHTA and CDR2 is FQGNSA. CDR3 protein: CAGSTRRDEDTQYF. CDR3 DNA: TGTGCGGGCAGCACAAGGCGGGACGAAGATACGCAGTACTTT.

Turning to this clonotype: Because it lacks the conserved phenylalanine or tryptophan at the end, this CDR3 is likely a read error. The DNA is omitted, as the CDR3 cannot be located on it reliably, and the CDR3 follows TCRdb's listing. This chain uses TRBV7-2 with TRBJ2-5; the D call in the table, TRBD2, was not verified against the DNA. CDR1 is SGHTA, CDR2 FQGNSA, per germline. Including both end residues, the CDR3 is 19 amino acids long. The CDR3 here is CASSSQPGLAGGNQTTRLS.

This clonotype was detected many times. The V and J genes are TRBV12-3 or TRBV12-4 and TRBJ2-3; 8 bases agree with TRBD2. V lost 4 bases and J lost 1; bases outside the gene matches: 7. CDR3 length equals 16 residues. The CDR3 is CASSSYRGGGTDTQYF. CDR3 in DNA: TGTGCCAGCAGTTCCTACCGGGGGGGCGGCACAGATACGCAGTATTTT.

The sample holds many counts of this clonotype. This sequence joins TRBV11-3 and TRBJ2-2, with unresolved D. With 6 bases removed from V and 2 bases from J, the gap between germline ends came to 7 bases. This CDR3 is built from 13 residues. CDR1 and CDR2 from the germline V gene are SGHNT and YENEEA. As DNA, the CDR3 is TGTGCCAGCAGTTTGTTTAACACCGGGGAGCTGTTTTTT. Protein product: CASSLFNTGELFF.

The chain employs TRBV7-2 and TRBJ1-1; the D is unclear. The germline V gene encodes CDR1 SGHTA and CDR2 FQGNSA. The CDR3 contains 13 residues. The germline V and J ends were trimmed by 3 bases and 11 bases, with 16 bases remaining between them. CDR3 nucleotide sequence: TGTGCCAGCAGCTTCGGATATAACAATGGCGCTTTCTTT. Translating it yields CASSFGYNNGAFF.

This clonotype appeared many times. The chain uses TRBV5-6 and TRBJ2-5, with D possibly TRBD1 on 6 matching bases. Germline CDR1 SGHDT, CDR2 YYEEEE. Trimming removed 5 bases from V and 2 bases from J, with 16 bases in between. The CDR3 has 15 residues. This chain's CDR3 is CASRQTGLGQETQYF. In DNA, the CDR3 is TGTGCCAGCAGACAAACAGGGCTTGGGCAAGAGACCCAGTACTTC.

This chain connects TRBV7-3 to TRBJ2-3; TRBD1 is a possible D gene (7 bases). V was shortened by 5 bases and J by 9 bases, with 18 bases between the two germline ends. CDR1 and CDR2 from the germline V gene are SGHTA and FQGTGA. CDR3 length: 14 residues. This chain's CDR3 is CASSQGGRTGTQYF. CDR3 DNA sequence: TGTGCCAGCAGCCAGGGGGGTCGAACCGGGACGCAGTATTTT.

This clonotype ranks as medium-sized. V is TRBV7-6 and J is TRBJ2-5; D is tentatively TRBD1 or TRBD2 (5 bases each). The assigned J gene may be wrong: the sequence end matches TRBJ2-7 better. Germline CDR1 SGHVS, CDR2 FNYEAQ. The CDR3 sequence is 12 residues long. CDR3 bases: TGTGCCAGCAGCCCCCCTGGGGGCGAGCAGTACTTC. This gives the protein CASSPPGGEQYF.

This chain joins TRBV6-7 and TRBJ1-4, with D possibly matching TRBD1 (6 bases). TRBV6-7 is annotated as an ORF whose role is uncertain. Trimming took off 2 bases at V and 4 bases at J, with 11 bases between the two ends. The length of the CDR3 is 15 residues. CDR3 sequence reads: CASSYPTGNNEKLFF. The CDR3 DNA reads TGTGCCAGCAGTTACCCCACAGGGAATAATGAAAAACTGTTTTTT.

This clonotype was counted ten times or more. The rearrangement joins TRBV6-5 to TRBJ2-3; TRBD2 aligns across 14 bases. Germline V lookup: CDR1 MNHEY, CDR2 SVGAGI. The trim removed 3 bases at V and 3 bases at J, leaving 2 bases unmatched. The CDR3 runs to 16 residues. CDR3 DNA sequence: TGTGCCAGCAGTTATGGACTAGCGGGGGGTACAGATACGCAGTATTTT. Protein product: CASSYGLAGGTDTQYF.

This clonotype appeared a single time. Given a much more abundant clone one base away, this may be a read error. The conserved closing phenylalanine or tryptophan is absent in this CDR3, likely reflecting a read error. It is unclear where the CDR3 begins or ends on the DNA, so no DNA is shown, and the CDR3 is as TCRdb lists it. The chain carries TRBV7-2 and TRBJ2-3; TRBD1 reflects the table's D call only, with no check against the DNA. Germline V gives CDR1 SGHTA, CDR2 FQGNSA. Termini included, the CDR3 measures 15 amino acids. CDR3 region: CASSLTGGVGNEQYI.

This clonotype was detected once. The junction departs from the called germline gene at one end, perhaps through a read error. This sequence joins TRBV7-8 and TRBJ2-5; no reliable D call. CDR3 length equals 15 residues. Germline V CDR1 and CDR2: SGHVS, FQNEAQ. The CDR3 DNA sequence: TGTGCCAGGGGCTTAGTGGGCTGTAGCCCAGAGACCCAGTATTTC. It yields the protein CARGLVGCSPETQYF.